A selection of T cell receptor beta chains follows, all from one sample in a study of blood T cell repertoires in COVID-19. The data were produced by immunoSEQ multiplex PCR, yet TCRdb's version contains in-frame clones alone and is incomplete. This sample has 13,000 or so clones; 88% occur once, and the top ten carry more than 2%. The sequenced material came from peripheral blood. The receptor set was obtained from a human donor in a cohort sampled during active COVID-19. Each CDR3 is given with its conserved first and last residue. Rows give clone size only sometimes, using once, few, many, or a class for an expanded clone.

v_call clone_size cdr3_aa
TRBV28 once CASRVREPSNALNTEAFF
TRBV7-2 NA CASSSPGLAGAGETQYF
TRBV7-2 NA CASSSVLNTEAFF
TRBV9 NA CASSNSPGSYNEQFF
TRBV13 NA CASSLGRAEMGTIYF
TRBV6-5 NA CASSSDRGSGNTIYF
TRBV11-3 once CASRETGLNTEAFF
TRBV20-1 NA CSASSAGAPYEQYF
TRBV6-5 once CASSYSGGGYTF
TRBV6-5 NA CASSYGGAGDYGYTF
TRBV4-3 NA CASSRGLDYSNQPQHF
TRBV21-1 NA CASSKVRLAGRETQYF
TRBV5-4 NA CASSLGIAGSYEQYF
TRBV11-2 NA CASSSLAGGNNEQFF
TRBV19 NA CASSMERANYGYTF
TRBV11-2 NA CASSLTITGGPGELFF
TRBV7-9 NA CASSFQGAYEQYF
TRBV30 NA CAWSRDRVSNSNYGYTF
TRBV19 NA CASSILWGGRGQPQHF
TRBV6-1 NA CASSDQPGDTEAFF
TRBV7-2 NA CASSTGPVLNTEAFF
TRBV29-1 few CSASWGDRDGYTF
TRBV7-2 NA CASSLRQGVAKNIQYF
TRBV6-6 NA CASSPGTGALNTGELFF
TRBV3-1/TRBV3-2 once CASSQVRSGDCGGQETQYF
TRBV4-3 NA CASSQVWGTSSNEQFF
TRBV4-1 NA CASSQGQGVNEQYF
TRBV5-1 NA CASSLRLAGVNEQFF
TRBV18 NA CASSPRDIARGGELFF
TRBV30 once CAWRGQGARLSTDTQYF
TRBV7-2 NA CASSLDQGKKQPQHF
TRBV6-4 medium-sized CASSDSSGGADTQYF
TRBV7-9 few CASSRTGGEQINYF
TRBV7-8 NA CASSREGEGTEAFF